Listed here are 20 T cell receptor beta chains from one sample, sequenced in a study of blood T cell repertoires in COVID-19. This table comes from immunoSEQ multiplex PCR, and its TCRdb copy is limited to in-frame clones, with some not included. The repertoire holds roughly 36,000 clones, over 90% seen once, with around 35% in the top ten. Sequenced material: peripheral blood. All receptors come from a man aged 60 to 75 with active or convalescent COVID-19.

J is TRBJ1-6 and V is TRBV2; 9 positions agree with TRBD1. The V and J ends lost 5 bases and 7 bases, in that order; junction bases with no gene match: 15. Germline-derived CDR1 and CDR2 are SNHLY and FYNNEI. This CDR3 region has 18 residues. CDR3 DNA: TGTGCCAGCAGTTTGGCCGGGGTACAGGGGGCAAAAAATTCACCCCTCCACTTT. Its translation: CASSLAGVQGAKNSPLHF.

The chain couples TRBV10-3 to TRBJ1-2, with 9 nucleotides matching TRBD1. In germline, CDR1 is ENHRY, CDR2 SYGVKD. The junction had 8 bases not matched to a gene; V was cut back by 9 bases and J by 6 bases. CDR3 length: 13 amino acids. The CDR3 nucleotides are TGTGCCATTCGGGGGACAGGGTCTGATGGCTACACCTTC. Translation gives CAIRGTGSDGYTF.

The V and J genes are TRBV5-1 and TRBJ2-5, with 9 bases aligning to TRBD1. The CDR3 runs to 16 residues. The germline V gene encodes CDR1 SGHRS and CDR2 YFSETQ. Unmatched junction bases numbered 14, after V lost 6 bases and J lost 5 bases. DNA for the CDR3: TGCGCCAGCAAGAGGCGGCCGGGACAGGGATACGAGACCCAGTACTTC. Translation gives CASKRRPGQGYETQYF.

The CDR3 DNA sequence: TGTGCCAGCAGAGAACAGGAGATGAACACTGAAGCTTTCTTT. Translated: CASREQEMNTEAFF. The chain has TRBV21-1 and TRBJ1-1; no DNA check was done on the table's D call, TRBD1. TRBV21-1 is recorded as a pseudogene. This CDR3 is 14 amino acids long.

The chain links TRBV5-1 to TRBJ2-7, with 8 bases that match TRBD1. CDR1 and CDR2 (germline): SGHRS, YFSETQ. The trim removed 2 bases at V and 3 bases at J, leaving 7 bases unmatched. The CDR3 consists of 15 residues. The chain's CDR3 is CASSLLRDRHYEQYF. For the CDR3, the DNA is TGCGCCAGCAGCTTACTCCGGGACAGGCACTACGAGCAGTACTTC.

The genes are TRBV6-1 and TRBJ2-3; D may be TRBD2 (6 bases). This CDR3 contains 15 residues. Deletions cut 2 bases from V and 0 bases from J, with 9 bases between. Germline CDR1 is MNHNS and CDR2 is SASEGT. The DNA for the CDR3 is TGTGCCAGCAGTGAACGGGGGTTCAGCACAGATACGCAGTATTTT. Protein product: CASSERGFSTDTQYF.

The genes are TRBV6-5 and TRBJ2-3; a possible D gene is TRBD2 (5 bases). Germline V CDR1 and CDR2: MNHEY, SVGAGI. V dropped 7 bases and J dropped 2 bases, with 16 bases sitting between them. The CDR3 runs 15 residues. This chain's CDR3 is CASTLARSVTDTQYF. In DNA form, the CDR3 reads TGTGCCAGCACCCTAGCACGATCAGTCACAGATACGCAGTATTTT.

The rearrangement joins TRBV5-1 to TRBJ2-5; D not resolved. This CDR3 region has 13 residues. The germline gives CDR1 SGHRS, CDR2 YFSETQ. Trimming pared 5 bases from V and 1 base from J, leaving 9 bases between. CDR3 coding DNA: TGCGCCAGCAGTCGAGCAGGCCAAGAGACCCAGTACTTC. Amino acid sequence: CASSRAGQETQYF.

The V gene is TRBV5-8, the J gene TRBJ2-7, with a possible D match to TRBD2 (6 bases). The V and J ends lost 2 bases and 6 bases respectively, with 15 bases between them. The germline V gene encodes CDR1 SGHTS and CDR2 YDEGEE. The CDR3 runs 14 residues. The CDR3, as DNA: TGTGCCAGCAGCTTTGGACTACCAAGCGGCGAGCAGTACTTC. Its protein product is CASSFGLPSGEQYF.

The CDR3 protein is CASSYVWGEANTEAFF. The CDR3 coding sequence is TGTGCCAGCAGTTACGTTTGGGGGGAAGCGAACACTGAAGCTTTCTTT. V gene TRBV6-5 combines with J gene TRBJ1-1; D may be TRBD1 (5 bases). This CDR3 has 16 amino acids. V was pared by 2 bases and J by 1 base, with 14 bases between. Germline CDR1 is MNHEY and CDR2 is SVGAGI.

The chain recombines TRBV9 with TRBJ2-7, with 11 nucleotides matching TRBD1. This CDR3 has 13 amino acids. The V gene's germline CDR1 is SGDLS and CDR2 YYNGEE. V lost 3 bases to trimming and J lost 7 bases; unmatched junction nucleotides: 3. The CDR3 bases are TGTGCCAGCAGCGCCGGGACAGGGGGTGAGCAGTACTTC. Residues: CASSAGTGGEQYF.

CDR3 DNA: TGTGCCAGCAGCTTGAGCAGGGGAAATTCACCCCTCCACTTT. Translated, it gives CASSLSRGNSPLHF. This chain links TRBV7-3 with TRBJ1-6, with D possibly being TRBD1 (6 bases). Germline CDR1 and CDR2: SGHTA and FQGTGA. Trimming took off 3 bases at V and 7 bases at J, with 10 bases between the two ends. The CDR3 contains 14 residues.

The chain is built from TRBV18 and TRBJ1-2; no firm D call. Between the trimmed V and J ends, which lost 3 bases and 4 bases, there was a span of 12 bases. The length of the CDR3 is 14 residues. Germline lookup yields CDR1 KGHSH and CDR2 LQKENI. The CDR3 here is CASSPGLDFYGYTF. The CDR3 DNA follows: TGTGCCAGCTCACCCGGTTTAGATTTCTATGGCTACACCTTC. Full variable domain (remainder filled in from reference TRBV18 and TRBJ1-2): NAGVMQNPRHLVRRRGQEARLRCSPMKGHSHVYWYRQLPEEGLKFMVYLQKENIIDESGMPKERFSAEFPKEGPSILRIQQVVRGDSAAYFCASSPGLDFYGYTFGSGTRLTVV.

In its sample, this clone was seen once. This chain connects TRBV7-9 to TRBJ1-5; 9 bases are a match to TRBD1. V trimming: 4 bases; J trimming: 6 bases; junction bases outside the gene matches: 13. Germline lookup yields CDR1 SEHNR and CDR2 FQNEAQ (reference sequence). This CDR3 contains 17 residues. As DNA, the CDR3 is TGTGCCAGCAGCTCAACCCCCGGGACAGGGAGAGGTCAGCCCCAGCATTTT. This encodes CASSSTPGTGRGQPQHF.

This clone was observed a few times. The CDR3 sequence is CASSIERREQPQHF. CDR3 coding DNA: TGTGCCAGTAGTATTGAGAGGCGCGAACAGCCCCAGCATTTT. This chain uses TRBV19 with TRBJ1-5, with D unclear. The CDR3 extends over 14 amino acids. V was shortened by 3 bases and J by 7 bases, with 13 bases between the two germline ends. Germline lookup yields CDR1 LNHDA and CDR2 SQIVND (reference sequence).

The rearrangement uses TRBV19 and TRBJ1-5; maybe TRBD1 (5 bases). The CDR3 loop spans 14 amino acids. The germline gives CDR1 LNHDA, CDR2 SQIVND (reference sequence). The ends were cut back, 5 bases at V and 2 bases at J, with 10 bases in the middle. The CDR3 reads CASSWGEGNQPQHF. CDR3 nucleotides: TGTGCCAGTAGTTGGGGGGAGGGCAATCAGCCCCAGCATTTT.

The chain links TRBV6-2 or TRBV6-3 to TRBJ2-7; 7 positions agree with TRBD1. The CDR3 covers 19 residues. Trimming removed 5 bases from V and 2 bases from J; junction bases left unmatched: 21. CDR1 MNHEY and CDR2 SVGEGT come from the germline V gene. The CDR3 DNA sequence: TGTGCCAGCAGTCACGAATCAGACAGGGTGGGTCCATTGCCCTACGAGCAGTACTTC. Its translation: CASSHESDRVGPLPYEQYF.

This clone was detected once. The rearrangement uses TRBV24-1 and TRBJ1-6; the D is unclear. The CDR3 extends over 15 amino acids. The germline gives CDR1 KGHDR, CDR2 SFDVKD. V shed 9 bases and J shed 5 bases, with 16 bases lying between them. CDR3 in amino acids: CATQLEVGNNSPLHF. CDR3 DNA sequence: TGTGCCACCCAACTTGAGGTCGGTAATAATTCACCCCTCCACTTT.

V is TRBV10-3 and J is TRBJ2-7, with 9 bases matching TRBD1. Germline values: CDR1 ENHRY, CDR2 SYGVKD. The CDR3 length is 13 residues. Trimming took 4 bases from V and 6 from J; bases not matched to a gene: 4. The CDR3 loop is CAISARDRVEQYF. In DNA, the CDR3 is TGTGCCATCAGTGCCCGGGACAGGGTCGAGCAGTACTTC.

The V call is TRBV5-1, the J call TRBJ1-1; 7 bases are shared with TRBD1. CDR1 is SGHRS, CDR2 YFSETQ, per germline. The CDR3 runs 14 residues. With 4 bases clipped from V and 7 bases from J, the junction kept 10 bases outside the gene matches. The CDR3 region has the DNA TGCGCCAGCAGCCAGGATACAGGGGCGGTTGAAGCTTTCTTT. Translating it yields CASSQDTGAVEAFF.